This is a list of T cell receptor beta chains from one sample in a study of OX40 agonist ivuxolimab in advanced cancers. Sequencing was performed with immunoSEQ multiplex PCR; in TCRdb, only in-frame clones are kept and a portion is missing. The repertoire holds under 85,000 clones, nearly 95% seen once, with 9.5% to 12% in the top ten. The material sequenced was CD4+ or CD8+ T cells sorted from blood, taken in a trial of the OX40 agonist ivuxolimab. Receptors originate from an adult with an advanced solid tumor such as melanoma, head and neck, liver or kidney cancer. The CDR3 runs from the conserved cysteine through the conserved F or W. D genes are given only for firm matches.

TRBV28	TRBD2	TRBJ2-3	CASSLMLAGGPQQDTQYF	TGTGCCAGCAGTTTAATGCTAGCGGGAGGGCCTCAACAAGATACGCAGTATTTT
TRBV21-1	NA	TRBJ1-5	CANLIRDQRNQPQHF	TGTGCCAACCTAATCCGGGACCAAAGAAATCAGCCCCAGCATTTT
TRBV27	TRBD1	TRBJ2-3	CASSLTGTDPSTDTQYF	TGTGCCAGCAGTTTAACCGGGACAGACCCTAGCACAGATACGCAGTATTTT
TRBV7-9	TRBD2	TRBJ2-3	CASSLRNPGLARADTQYF	TGTGCCAGCAGCTTGAGGAACCCGGGACTAGCGAGGGCAGATACGCAGTATTTT
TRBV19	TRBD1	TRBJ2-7	CASSTGTGGFYEQYF	TGTGCCAGTAGTACTGGGACAGGGGGTTTCTACGAGCAGTACTTC
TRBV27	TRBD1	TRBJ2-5	CASSLAGTGETQYF	TGTGCCAGCAGTTTAGCAGGGACAGGGGAGACCCAGTACTTC
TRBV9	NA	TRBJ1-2	CASSVQGTNNYGYTF	TGTGCCAGCAGCGTACAGGGGACTAATAACTATGGCTACACCTTC
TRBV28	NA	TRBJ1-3	CASHPVGGSSGNTIYF	TGTGCCAGTCATCCCGTGGGGGGAAGCTCTGGAAACACCATATATTTT
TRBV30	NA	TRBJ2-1	CAWSVSASSYNEQFF	TGTGCCTGGAGTGTGTCGGCTAGCAGTTACAATGAGCAGTTCTTC
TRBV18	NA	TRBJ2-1	CASSPLQGHEQFF	TGTGCCAGCTCACCATTGCAAGGTCATGAGCAGTTCTTC
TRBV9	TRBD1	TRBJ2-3	CASSEDRVTQYF	TGTGCCAGCAGCGAAGACAGGGTTACGCAGTATTTT
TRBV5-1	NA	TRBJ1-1	CASSLRTGPEAFF	TGCGCCAGCAGCTTGCGAACAGGTCCTGAAGCTTTCTTT
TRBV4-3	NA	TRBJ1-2	CASSPREGGDYGYTF	TGCGCCAGCAGCCCTCGGGAGGGGGGCGACTATGGCTACACCTTC
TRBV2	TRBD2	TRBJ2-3	CATTSGRRQSVDTQYF	TGTGCCACGACTAGCGGGAGGCGTCAGTCGGTGGATACGCAGTATTTT